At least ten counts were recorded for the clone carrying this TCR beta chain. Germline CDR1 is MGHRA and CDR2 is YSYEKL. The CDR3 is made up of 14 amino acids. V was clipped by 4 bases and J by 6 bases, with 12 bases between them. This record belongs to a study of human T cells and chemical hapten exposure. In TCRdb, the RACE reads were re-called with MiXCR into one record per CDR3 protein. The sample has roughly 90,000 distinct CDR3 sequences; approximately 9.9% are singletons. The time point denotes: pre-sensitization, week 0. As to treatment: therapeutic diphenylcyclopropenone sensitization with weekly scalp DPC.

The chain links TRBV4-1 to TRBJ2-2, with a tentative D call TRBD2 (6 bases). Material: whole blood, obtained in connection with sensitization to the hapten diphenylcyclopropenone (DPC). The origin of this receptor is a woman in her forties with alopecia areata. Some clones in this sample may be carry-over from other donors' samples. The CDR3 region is CASSLSGGSGELFF. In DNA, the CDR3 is TGCGCCAGCAGCCTATCTGGAGGGTCCGGGGAGCTGTTTTTT.